This TCR beta chain was sequenced during a study of T cells in Graves' hyperthyroidism and ophthalmopathy. Overall study: Peripheral blood was drawn at first diagnosis, prior to all treatment. Broader study findings: A model using 13 V-J features told ophthalmopathy apart from stable hyperthyroidism. Most expanded thyroid clonotypes above 0.001 recurred in blood.

The CDR3 consists of 13 residues. The germline V and J ends were trimmed by 5 bases and 0 bases, with 5 bases remaining between them. Germline V gene sequence: CDR1 ENHRY, CDR2 SYGVKD. A word on this clonotype: Its antigen is undetermined.

It was RNA transcripts that yielded the amplified TCR beta CDR3 regions. Primed by the HTBI set, a first-round RT-PCR was run on the TCR CDR3. Each CDR3 protein gets one entry after TCRdb re-called the multiplex PCR reads with MiXCR. In the table there are fewer than 900,000 distinct CDR3 sequences, about 16% of which are singletons. Clinical symptoms, serum thyroxine, TRAb, thyroid ultrasound and orbital computed tomography informed diagnoses. This chain connects TRBV10-3 to TRBJ2-1; no reliable D call. Sequencing was performed on blood. The clonotype comes from a man between 18 and 29 years old with Graves' hyperthyroidism. CDR3 amino acids: CAISRSSYNEQFF. In DNA form, the CDR3 reads TGTGCCATCAGTAGGAGCTCCTACAATGAGCAGTTCTTC.